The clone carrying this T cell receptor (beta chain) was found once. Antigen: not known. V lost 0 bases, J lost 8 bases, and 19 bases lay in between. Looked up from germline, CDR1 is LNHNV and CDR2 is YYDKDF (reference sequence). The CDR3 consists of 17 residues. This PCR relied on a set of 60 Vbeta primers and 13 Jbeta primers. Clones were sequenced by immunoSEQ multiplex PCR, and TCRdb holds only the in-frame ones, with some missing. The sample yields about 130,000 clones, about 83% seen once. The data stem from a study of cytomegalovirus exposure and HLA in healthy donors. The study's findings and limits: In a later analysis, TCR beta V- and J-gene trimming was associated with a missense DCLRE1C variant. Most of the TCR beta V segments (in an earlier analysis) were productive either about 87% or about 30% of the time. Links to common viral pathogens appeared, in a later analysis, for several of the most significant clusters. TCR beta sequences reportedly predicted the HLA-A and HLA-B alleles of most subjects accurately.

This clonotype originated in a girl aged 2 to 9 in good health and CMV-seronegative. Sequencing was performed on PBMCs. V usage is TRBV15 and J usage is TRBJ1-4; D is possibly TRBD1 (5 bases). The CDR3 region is CATSRDLPSGRSEKLFF. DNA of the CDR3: TGTGCCACCAGCAGAGACCTACCATCAGGGCGCTCGGAAAAACTGTTTTTT. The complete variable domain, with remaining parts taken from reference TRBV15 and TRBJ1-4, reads DAMVIQNPRYQVTQFGKPVTLSCSQTLNHNVMYWYQQKSSQAPKLLFHYYDKDFNNEADTPDNFQSRRPNTSFCFLDIRSPGLGDTAMYLCATSRDLPSGRSEKLFFGSGTQLSVL.